This is a list of T cell receptor beta chains from one sample in a study of blood T cell repertoires in COVID-19. Assay: immunoSEQ multiplex PCR; the TCRdb copy retains only in-frame clones and omits some. The sample contains approximately 200,000 clones, 85% to 90% of which appear only once. What was sequenced was peripheral blood. The receptors stem from a man aged 30 to 39 with COVID-19, enrolled during active disease. The CDR3 runs from the conserved cysteine through the conserved F or W. The D gene is left open where the match is weak.

d_call: .; v_call: TRBV4-3; j_call: TRBJ2-7; cdr3_aa: CASSQDHRREPYEQYF; cdr3_nt: TGCGCCAGCAGCCAAGATCATAGGAGGGAACCCTACGAGCAGTACTTC
d_call: .; v_call: TRBV6-2/TRBV6-3; j_call: TRBJ2-1; cdr3_aa: CASSYSPDNEQFF; cdr3_nt: TGTGCCAGCAGTTACTCCCCAGACAATGAGCAGTTCTTC
d_call: .; v_call: TRBV7-9; j_call: TRBJ1-2; cdr3_aa: CASSPGWGLTYGYTF; cdr3_nt: TGTGCCAGCAGCCCCGGCTGGGGACTCACCTATGGCTACACCTTC
d_call: TRBD1; v_call: TRBV27; j_call: TRBJ2-7; cdr3_aa: CASSQKQGGIYEQYF; cdr3_nt: TGTGCCAGCAGCCAAAAACAGGGGGGAATCTACGAGCAGTACTTC
d_call: .; v_call: TRBV18; j_call: TRBJ1-2; cdr3_aa: CASSPLWGDGYTF; cdr3_nt: TGTGCCAGCTCACCACTGTGGGGGGATGGCTACACCTTC
d_call: TRBD1; v_call: TRBV4-2; j_call: TRBJ1-1; cdr3_aa: CASSHFRQGQNGPEAFF; cdr3_nt: TGTGCCAGCAGCCATTTCCGACAGGGTCAAAATGGCCCCGAAGCTTTCTTT
d_call: .; v_call: TRBV29-1; j_call: TRBJ1-1; cdr3_aa: CSVERGSTEAFF; cdr3_nt: TGCAGCGTTGAACGGGGGAGCACTGAAGCTTTCTTT
d_call: .; v_call: TRBV19; j_call: TRBJ2-2; cdr3_aa: CASRNTGMYTGELFF; cdr3_nt: TGTGCCAGTAGAAATACAGGGATGTACACCGGGGAGCTGTTTTTT
d_call: TRBD1; v_call: TRBV28; j_call: TRBJ1-5; cdr3_aa: CATYSGDSSNQPQHF; cdr3_nt: TGTGCCACCTATTCCGGGGACAGTAGCAATCAGCCCCAGCATTTT
d_call: TRBD2; v_call: TRBV7-3; j_call: TRBJ2-1; cdr3_aa: CASSPLAGGGINEQFF; cdr3_nt: TGTGCCAGCAGCCCATTAGCGGGAGGGGGGATCAATGAGCAGTTCTTC
d_call: .; v_call: TRBV7-2; j_call: TRBJ1-3; cdr3_aa: CASSFALTGTSGNTIYF; cdr3_nt: TGTGCCAGCAGCTTTGCTCTGACAGGAACCTCTGGAAACACCATATATTTT
d_call: .; v_call: TRBV4-2; j_call: TRBJ2-4; cdr3_aa: CASSLRGLAKNIQYF; cdr3_nt: TGTGCCAGCAGCCTCCGAGGGTTAGCCAAAAACATTCAGTACTTC
d_call: .; v_call: TRBV2; j_call: TRBJ1-4; cdr3_aa: CASSEVVAQGKLFF; cdr3_nt: TGTGCCAGCAGTGAAGTCGTGGCCCAGGGAAAACTGTTTTTT